This entry is about one TCR beta chain. This clonotype was observed a handful of times. Its antigen is still unknown. There are no base qualities to consult, and no much larger clone falls within one base. This specimen comes from a study of regulatory T cells in long-lasting Graves disease listed by TCRdb under 2021. Broadly, across the study: Persistent Graves' disease meant more than 5 years of antithyroid drug treatment with TSH receptor autoantibodies that stayed positive. The study was registered as a clinical trial and conducted in China. In the clinical cohort, patients with persistent Graves' disease had used antithyroid drugs for an average of about 10 years. Peripheral blood TCR sequencing and RNA sequencing compared persistent Graves' disease patients with newly diagnosed Graves' disease patients. A total of roughly 33 samples underwent TCR sequencing: around 13 from persistent and approximately 20 from newly diagnosed Graves' disease patients.

The time point label, read with the paper, signifies: persistent/refractory GD, antithyroid drugs over 5 years with positive TRAb. For both TCR sequencing and RNA sequencing, RNA was extracted from PBMCs in TRIzol. Graves' disease was diagnosed according to American Thyroid Association guidelines. Recruitment of patients was carried out at an endocrinology department in Xi'an, China. Each patient gave 7 to 9.5 milliliters of peripheral blood, collected in an EDTA anticoagulant tube. Ficoll Paque Plus density gradient separation was used to isolate PBMCs, and no further T cell sorting was performed. An Agilent 2100 Bioanalyzer and agarose gel were used to assess RNA quality, and a NanoDrop 2000 was used to measure RNA concentration. Beyond this particular receptor, the publication reports: Sequencing and analysis were restricted to the TCR beta chain. Only peripheral blood was studied, because thyroid tissue, the primary lesion, was inaccessible. Persistent disease showed preferential use of TRBV28, TRBJ1-2 and TRBJ2-5, whereas newly diagnosed disease favored TRBV20-1 and TRBJ2-1. The authors acknowledged the small sample size as a limitation that may reduce accuracy. More public clonotypes were shared among persistent patients (around 3,000) than among newly diagnosed patients (966). Compared with newly diagnosed patients, persistent Graves' disease patients had lower TCR Shannon entropy and fewer highly expanded clones, which suggests clonal expansion.

The CDR3 spans 14 residues, from the cysteine through the phenylalanine. Only the CDR3 DNA stays, 42 bases, in frame from base 1. Trimming removed 2 bases from V and 0 bases from J, leaving 5 bases between the germline ends. Library prep was done by multiplex PCR. The sequencer was an Illumina HiSeq 4000. CDR3 regions were amplified by Arm-PCR with iRepertoire HTBI primers to construct TCR beta libraries. PCR products were gel purified before sequencing. The authors' analysis ran thus. Gene usage analysis of CDR3 amino acid clonotypes relied on the roughly 60 TRBV and 13 to 15 TRBJ segments identified across samples. Filtered high-quality paired reads were merged into contigs using COPE and FqMerger. BLAST was used to align contigs to IMGT TRBV, TRBD and TRBJ reference genes, with CDR3 defined following IMGT. Any clonotype with a frequency above 0.1% was classified as a highly expanded clone. Shannon entropy was used to measure repertoire diversity, and the Gini coefficient was used to measure V-J evenness. A clonotype found in more than one individual was treated as public. TCRdb took the public reads, trimmed them with fastp at Q25, ran MiXCR for clone calling and kept in-frame beta chains. Each CDR3 protein gets just one entry, which takes the most common genes and DNA from the rows behind it. For this entry, the V and J calls and clone size follow TCRdb and not the study's own pipeline. Counted in this sample were a few hundred thousand distinct CDR3 sequences; around 23% of them appeared once. The top ten clonotypes cover around 30% of the sample.

The rearranged chain carries TRBV12-3 or TRBV12-4 and TRBJ1-3; the D gene identity is not certain. This sequence was found in a woman between 40 and 55 years old with Graves disease. Donor details come from another sample of the same person, matched by shared clones. The sample was peripheral blood mononuclear cells (PBMCs), taken when the disease was refractory, from a patient treated with antithyroid drugs. Here is the DNA: TGTGCCAGCAGTTTACATGGCTCTGGAAACACCATATATTTT. Protein translation: CASSLHGSGNTIYF.